A single sample is the source of the 24 T cell receptor beta chains below, sequenced in a study of spatial heterogeneity in lung cancer (dated by TCRdb to the late 2010s). The time point label, as the study defines it: blood at routine non-recurrence follow-up after resection. Libraries were prepared through 5' RACE. Data came from a NextSeq 500. Using fastp at Q25 and MiXCR, TCRdb reprocessed the public reads and kept productive beta chains. Under each unique CDR3 protein, matching rows form one entry showing the most common genes and DNA. This sample has 60,000 to 85,000 distinct CDR3 sequences in its table, and 8% to 9.5% of those were observed once. Of the sample, 1.9% falls within the top ten clones. Sequenced material: PBMCs, taken at follow-up. The receptors stem from a female donor with early-stage non-small cell lung cancer.

This clonotype has ten or more counts. The rearrangement links TRBV10-3 to TRBJ2-1, with a possible D match to TRBD2 (8 bases). The CDR3 length is 20 residues. The germline V gene encodes CDR1 ENHRY and CDR2 SYGVKD. V lost 4 bases, J lost 5 bases, and 30 bases lay in between. CDR3 region: CAISATAQGKGTSHNNEQFF. As DNA, the CDR3 is TGTGCCATCAGTGCTACCGCACAGGGGAAGGGGACTAGTCATAACAATGAGCAGTTCTTC.

This clonotype was counted at least ten times. The chain couples TRBV7-2 to TRBJ1-2; D may be TRBD1 (5 bases). The CDR3 is made up of 15 amino acids. Germline CDR1 SGHTA, CDR2 FQGNSA. V lost 2 bases and J 5 bases, leaving 15 bases between the germline ends. The DNA of the CDR3 is TGTGCCAGCAGCTTACAACCGTCAGGGAATTATGGCTACACCTTC. Encoded protein: CASSLQPSGNYGYTF.

The chain employs TRBV19 and TRBJ1-2; D is possibly TRBD1 (5 bases). Germline lookup yields CDR1 LNHDA and CDR2 SQIVND (reference sequence). V was shortened by 8 bases and J by 1 base, with 14 bases between the two germline ends. CDR3 length equals 14 residues. Written as DNA, the CDR3 is TGTGCCAGTTTGAGAAGGGACCGTAACTATGGCTACACCTTC. This gives the protein CASLRRDRNYGYTF.

This chain joins TRBV7-9 and TRBJ2-1; D might be TRBD2 (6 bases). The CDR3 totals 16 residues. Germline CDR1 and CDR2: SEHNR and FQNEAQ (reference sequence). V was shortened by 4 bases and J by 0 bases, with 13 bases between the two germline ends. The DNA for the CDR3 is TGTGCCAGCAGCTCTCCCGGACTAAGCTCCTACAATGAGCAGTTCTTC. Translation: CASSSPGLSSYNEQFF.

This clonotype showed up just a few times. The chain couples TRBV24-1 to TRBJ2-1; TRBD2 might be the D (5 bases). Germline V gene lookup returns CDR1 KGHDR and CDR2 SFDVKD. Trimming left V 5 bases short and J 8 bases short, with 18 bases between. This CDR3 has 15 residues. The CDR3 bases are TGTGCCACCAGTGTGGGAGTAGCGCCCGGACATGAGCAGTTCTTC. This sequence encodes CATSVGVAPGHEQFF.

In this sample, this clonotype turned up many times. This chain connects TRBV4-2 to TRBJ1-4; D uncertain. The CDR3 sequence is 17 residues long. Trimming shortened V by 0 bases and J by 7 bases, and 18 bases separated the two germline ends. In germline, CDR1 is LGHNA, CDR2 YNFKEQ. The CDR3: CASSQDRPRREGEKLFF. DNA of the CDR3: TGTGCCAGCAGCCAAGACCGGCCCCGGCGGGAGGGTGAAAAACTGTTTTTT.

The chain uses TRBV11-1 and TRBJ2-1; weak D call: TRBD2 (6 bases). The germline V gene has CDR1 SGHAT and CDR2 FQDESV (reference sequence). Deletions cut 5 bases from V and 8 bases from J, with 16 bases between. This CDR3 region has 14 residues. CDR3: CASSHRDWMDEQFF. Here the CDR3 DNA reads TGTGCCAGCAGCCATAGGGACTGGATGGATGAGCAGTTCTTC.

The chain carries TRBV30 and TRBJ1-5; no clear D. Germline V lookup: CDR1 GTSNPN, CDR2 SVGIG (reference sequence). This CDR3 comprises 12 residues. V was clipped by 5 bases and J by 4 bases, with 9 bases between them. As DNA, the CDR3 is TGTGCCTGGGGAGGCCCAAATCAGCCCCAGCATTTT. Protein sequence: CAWGGPNQPQHF.

The table lists this clonotype with many counts. V and J are TRBV19 and TRBJ2-1, with D perhaps TRBD2 (6 bases). Per the germline V gene, CDR1 is LNHDA and CDR2 is SQIVND (reference sequence). The V and J ends lost 6 bases and 0 bases respectively, with 9 bases between them. The CDR3 spans 14 residues. CDR3 sequence (DNA): TGTGCCAGTAGGGGGAGGAGCTCCTACAATGAGCAGTTCTTC. Amino acids: CASRGRSSYNEQFF.

The CDR3 DNA is TGCAGTGCTAGAGATGTCGGGAAATACAATGAGCAGTTCTTC. It codes for CSARDVGKYNEQFF. V is TRBV20-1 and J is TRBJ2-1, with D tentatively TRBD2 (5 bases). V was pared by 0 bases and J by 4 bases, with 10 bases between. This CDR3 spans 14 amino acids. Germline V CDR1 and CDR2: DFQATT, SNEGSKA (reference sequence).

In its sample, this clonotype is medium-sized. V usage is TRBV19 and J usage is TRBJ2-1; D might be TRBD1 (5 bases). Germline values: CDR1 LNHDA, CDR2 SQIVND (reference sequence). V was pared by 6 bases and J by 0 bases, with 12 bases between. This CDR3 contains 15 residues. CDR3 protein: CASSNRPVSYNEQFF. CDR3 nucleotide sequence: TGTGCCAGTAGCAACAGGCCGGTCTCCTACAATGAGCAGTTCTTC.

J is TRBJ1-2 and V is TRBV20-1; possibly TRBD1 for D (6 bases). The CDR3 runs to 12 residues. Trimming cost V 6 bases and J 8 bases, with 16 bases left between them. Germline CDR1 reads DFQATT; CDR2 reads SNEGSKA (reference sequence). The DNA of the CDR3 is TGCAGTGCCCTACAGGGAGGGAGCGGCTACACCTTC. It encodes CSALQGGSGYTF.

This clonotype showed up just a few times. V usage is TRBV7-9 and J usage is TRBJ2-2, with 8 bases aligning to TRBD1. The germline CDR1 and CDR2 sequences are SEHNR and FQNEAQ (reference sequence). Trimming removed 5 bases from V and 8 bases from J; junction bases left unmatched: 10. The CDR3 extends over 15 amino acids. The CDR3 DNA reads TGTGCCAGCAGCCACGGGACAGGAGGGCGAGGGGAGCTGTTTTTT. It is translated as CASSHGTGGRGELFF.

This clonotype was counted only a few times. The chain links TRBV6-5 to TRBJ2-7; D ambiguous. V was clipped by 2 bases and J by 0 bases, with 11 bases between them. The CDR3 contains 15 residues. In germline, CDR1 is MNHEY, CDR2 SVGAGI. CDR3: CASSYGLPSSYEQYF. The CDR3 DNA is TGTGCCAGCAGTTACGGTCTGCCGAGCTCCTACGAGCAGTACTTC.

This clonotype occurred a few times. This chain joins TRBV24-1 and TRBJ1-5, with no clear D. CDR1 KGHDR and CDR2 SFDVKD come from the germline V gene. This CDR3 spans 13 amino acids. Trimming took off 5 bases at V and 3 bases at J, with 7 bases between the two ends. The CDR3 DNA sequence: TGTGCCACCAGTGGGGGATACAATCAGCCCCAGCATTTT. Amino acids: CATSGGYNQPQHF.

In its sample, this clonotype was seen a few times. J is TRBJ1-5 and V is TRBV28, with TRBD1 matching 7 bases. The trim removed 3 bases at V and 6 bases at J, leaving 11 bases unmatched. Germline lookup yields CDR1 MDHEN and CDR2 SYDVKM. This CDR3 has 16 amino acids. CDR3 sequence: CASSFPLGGGGQPQHF. The CDR3 DNA sequence: TGTGCCAGCAGTTTCCCACTGGGAGGGGGCGGTCAGCCCCAGCATTTT.

This clonotype occurred many times. The chain combines TRBV19 with TRBJ1-2; D ambiguous. This CDR3 region has 14 residues. Trimming stripped 3 bases from V and 5 bases from J, with 13 bases between. Germline V lookup: CDR1 LNHDA, CDR2 SQIVND (reference sequence). The CDR3 here is CASSIYLFLYGYTF. The CDR3 DNA reads as TGTGCCAGTAGTATCTACCTATTTCTATATGGCTACACCTTC.

There are many counts of this clonotype. CDR3 nucleotide sequence: TGTGCCAGCAGGGAATCAGGTCGCACAGATACGCAGTATTTT. Its translation: CASRESGRTDTQYF. The V call is TRBV28, the J call TRBJ2-3; D remains ambiguous. The CDR3 is 14 residues long. V was cut by 6 bases and J by 1 base, with 11 bases left in between. Per germline, CDR1 MDHEN and CDR2 SYDVKM.

This chain links TRBV7-8 with TRBJ2-5; unclear D gene. Per the germline V gene, CDR1 is SGHVS and CDR2 is FQNEAQ. Trimming cost V 2 bases and J 2 bases, with 9 bases left between them. The CDR3 has 14 residues. The CDR3 protein is CASSLFLWQETQYF. CDR3 sequence (DNA): TGTGCCAGCAGCTTATTTTTGTGGCAAGAGACCCAGTACTTC.

The sample holds a few counts of this clonotype. V and J are TRBV5-1 and TRBJ1-4; 7 nucleotides agree with TRBD1. The V gene's germline CDR1 is SGHRS and CDR2 YFSETQ. The CDR3 runs to 13 residues. V was pared by 7 bases and J by 7 bases, with 7 bases of the junction left unmatched. The CDR3 here is CASSEGASEKLFF. In DNA, the CDR3 is TGCGCCAGCTCGGAGGGGGCGAGTGAAAAACTGTTTTTT.

This clonotype was seen repeatedly, ten times or more. The chain's CDR3 is CASSTFQGRGATNEKLFF. The CDR3 DNA is TGTGCCAGCAGCACATTCCAGGGTAGAGGAGCAACTAATGAAAAACTGTTTTTT. The chain employs TRBV7-9 and TRBJ1-4; D is possibly TRBD1 (5 bases). V was trimmed by 5 bases and J by 0 bases, leaving 19 bases between them. The CDR3 has 18 amino acids. The germline V gene encodes CDR1 SEHNR and CDR2 FQNEAQ (reference sequence).

This clonotype showed up many times. The CDR3 DNA sequence: TGTGCCAGCTCATCGGGGGTAGCAAATATGAACACTGAAGCTTTCTTT. As protein: CASSSGVANMNTEAFF. The rearrangement links TRBV18 to TRBJ1-1; D might be TRBD1 (5 bases). CDR3 length equals 16 residues. Trimming stripped 5 bases from V and 0 bases from J, with 16 bases between. Germline-derived CDR1 and CDR2 are KGHSH and LQKENI. The whole variable domain, filled in from reference TRBV18 and TRBJ1-1, reads NAGVMQNPRHLVRRRGQEARLRCSPMKGHSHVYWYRQLPEEGLKFMVYLQKENIIDESGMPKERFSAEFPKEGPSILRIQQVVRGDSAAYFCASSSGVANMNTEAFFGQGTRLTVV.

This clonotype was detected ten times or more. The J gene is TRBJ2-3, the V gene TRBV7-9, with a weak D call TRBD1 (6 bases). CDR1 is SEHNR and CDR2 is FQNEAQ in the germline V gene (reference sequence). The V end lost 5 bases, the J end lost 3 bases, and 24 bases lay between the germline ends. The length of the CDR3 is 18 residues. The CDR3, as DNA: TGTGCCAGCAGCCCCACAGGGTTGGATCACCGAGGGACAGATACGCAGTATTTT. This gives the protein CASSPTGLDHRGTDTQYF.

This clonotype was observed a handful of times. Here the CDR3 reads CASRSINNSPLHF. The CDR3 region has the DNA TGTGCCAGCAGAAGTATCAATAATTCACCCCTCCACTTT. The chain has TRBV3-1 and TRBJ1-6, with D unclear. Germline-derived CDR1 and CDR2 are LGHDT and YNNKEL (reference sequence). V was pared by 6 bases and J by 5 bases, with 8 bases between. The CDR3 consists of 13 residues.